This T cell receptor beta chain was retrieved from a study of blood T cell repertoires in COVID-19. At the level of the study: Samples representing acute and convalescent COVID-19 were sourced from the United States, Italy and Spain.

Germline values: CDR1 SGHRS, CDR2 YFSETQ. This CDR3 is built from 13 residues. Trimming pared 5 bases from V and 9 bases from J, leaving 15 bases between. Method: immunoSEQ multiplex PCR; TCRdb's copy keeps in-frame clones and lacks some. Among some 64,000 clones listed, roughly 82% were seen once. The gene calls are TRBV5-1 and TRBJ2-1, with D perhaps TRBD1 (6 bases). The source of this sequence is a human donor in a cohort sampled during active COVID-19. Sequencing used peripheral blood. CDR3 nucleotides: TGCGCCAGCAGGATCGGGACAAACGCTGAGCAGTTCTTC. As protein: CASRIGTNAEQFF. The full variable domain, rest sourced from reference TRBV5-1 and TRBJ2-1, is KAGVTQTPRYLIKTRGQQVTLSCSPISGHRSVSWYQQTPGQGLQFLFEYFSETQRNKGNFPGRFSGRQFSNSRSEMNVSTLELGDSALYLCASRIGTNAEQFFGPGTRLTVL.